The entry below gives a single TCR beta chain sequence along with its context. These data are taken from a study of blood T cell repertoires in COVID-19. This CDR3 has 14 amino acids. Per the germline V gene, CDR1 is SGHRS and CDR2 is YFSETQ. The germline V and J ends were trimmed by 4 bases and 0 bases, with 8 bases remaining between them. Clones were read by immunoSEQ multiplex PCR, and TCRdb kept only the in-frame ones, dropping some. The sample has about 56,000 clones; 80% to 85% are singletons. The rearrangement uses TRBV5-1 and TRBJ1-3, with D hard to call. The sequenced sample was peripheral blood. The sequence was obtained from a woman over 75 with acute or convalescent COVID-19. The CDR3 DNA reads TGCGCCAGCAGCAGTGCGGGCTCTGGAAACACCATATATTTT. It codes for CASSSAGSGNTIYF.